These 8 T cell receptor beta chains originate from one sample sequenced in a study of T cell responses to AZD1222 COVID-19 vaccine. Profiling relied on immunoSEQ multiplex PCR, and the TCRdb table lists in-frame clones only, not all of them. The table lists 95,000 to 150,000 clones, 85% to 90% of them singletons, with 6.5% to 9.5% in the top ten. The specimen comprised peripheral blood, sampled on day 0 of AZD1222 vaccination. The receptors stem from an adult in good health.

V usage is TRBV6-5 and J usage is TRBJ2-3; TRBD2 matches 8 bases. Germline V gives CDR1 MNHEY, CDR2 SVGAGI. Trimming cost V 6 bases and J 2 bases; bases outside gene matches: 7. The CDR3 has 15 amino acids. CDR3 sequence: CASRGTSEYTDTQYF. Here the CDR3 DNA reads TGTGCCAGCAGAGGGACTAGTGAATACACAGATACGCAGTATTTT.

The genes are TRBV9 and TRBJ1-3; 8 bases agree with TRBD1. The length of the CDR3 is 15 residues. The germline CDR1 and CDR2 sequences are SGDLS and YYNGEE. Trimming removed 2 bases from V and 4 bases from J; junction bases left unmatched: 5. The CDR3 reads CASSVQGAGGNTIYF. The CDR3 nucleotides read TGTGCCAGCAGCGTCCAGGGGGCGGGAGGAAACACCATATATTTT. The whole variable domain, filled in from reference TRBV9 and TRBJ1-3, reads DSGVTQTPKHLITATGQRVTLRCSPRSGDLSVYWYQQSLDQGLQFLIQYYNGEERAKGNILERFSAQQFPDLHSELNLSSLELGDSALYFCASSVQGAGGNTIYFGEGSWLTVV.

This clone was observed a handful of times. V and J are TRBV10-1 and TRBJ2-1, with D possibly being TRBD2 (6 bases). CDR1 WNHNN and CDR2 SYGVQD come from the germline V gene (reference sequence). There are 13 residues in the CDR3. Deletions cut 6 bases from V and 8 bases from J, with 14 bases between. CDR3 DNA sequence: TGCGCCAGCAGAGATAGCCCTAGCGATGAGCAGTTCTTC. This translates into CASRDSPSDEQFF.

The V gene is TRBV4-2, the J gene TRBJ2-7, with a weak D call TRBD2 (6 bases). This CDR3 region has 15 residues. Germline-derived CDR1 and CDR2 are LGHNA and YNFKEQ. Trimming took off 6 bases at V and 0 bases at J, with 15 bases between the two ends. The CDR3: CASSGGEGTSYEQYF. The CDR3 DNA reads as TGTGCCAGCAGTGGCGGGGAAGGGACCTCCTACGAGCAGTACTTC.

The CDR3 region has the DNA TGTGCCAGCACCCAACTGTTAGCTAGAGAGACCCAGTACTTC. Amino acids: CASTQLLARETQYF. The V call is TRBV6-5, the J call TRBJ2-5; D gene unclear. The V gene's germline CDR1 is MNHEY and CDR2 SVGAGI. The CDR3 loop spans 14 amino acids. V was trimmed by 7 bases and J by 4 bases, leaving 16 bases between them.

The CDR3 DNA reads as TGTGCCAGCAGCGTAGCTACAACTAGCGGTCTGAATACGCAGTATTTT. This sequence encodes CASSVATTSGLNTQYF. The chain is built from TRBV9 and TRBJ2-3; 8 bases line up with TRBD2. The CDR3 contains 16 residues. The germline CDR1 and CDR2 sequences are SGDLS and YYNGEE. V lost 0 bases, J lost 7 bases, and 10 bases stayed unmatched.

The V and J genes are TRBV4-2 and TRBJ2-1; TRBD2 might be the D (6 bases). Trimming took off 1 base at V and 4 bases at J, with 14 bases between the two ends. This CDR3 spans 16 amino acids. CDR1 is LGHNA and CDR2 is YNFKEQ in the germline V gene. CDR3 bases: TGTGCCAGCAGCCAAGGGGCAAGCGGGCTTTACAATGAGCAGTTCTTC. Translating gives CASSQGASGLYNEQFF.

The gene calls are TRBV5-4 and TRBJ2-5; TRBD2 matches 9 bases. Germline-derived CDR1 and CDR2 are SGHNT and YYREEE (reference sequence). V shed 1 base, J shed 3 bases, and the junction held 13 bases outside the gene matches. The CDR3 is 18 residues long. In DNA form, the CDR3 reads TGTGCCAGCAGCTTGTTAAGGGAGTCGGGACTAGCCAAAGAGACCCAGTACTTC. Its protein is CASSLLRESGLAKETQYF. The variable domain in full, completed from reference TRBV5-4 and TRBJ2-5, reads ETGVTQSPTHLIKTRGQQVTLRCSSQSGHNTVSWYQQALGQGPQFIFQYYREEENGRGNFPPRFSGLQFPNYSSELNVNALELDDSALYLCASSLLRESGLAKETQYFGPGTRLLVL.